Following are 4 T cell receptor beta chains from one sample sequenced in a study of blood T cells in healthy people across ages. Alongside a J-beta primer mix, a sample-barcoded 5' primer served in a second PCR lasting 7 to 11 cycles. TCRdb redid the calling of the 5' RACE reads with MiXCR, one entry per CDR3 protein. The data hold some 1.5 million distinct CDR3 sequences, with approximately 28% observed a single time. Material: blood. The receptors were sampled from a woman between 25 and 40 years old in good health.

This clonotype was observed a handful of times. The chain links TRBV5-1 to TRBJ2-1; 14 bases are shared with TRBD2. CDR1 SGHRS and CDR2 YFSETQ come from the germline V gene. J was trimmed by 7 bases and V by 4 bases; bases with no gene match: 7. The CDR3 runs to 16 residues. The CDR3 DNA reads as TGCGCCAGCAGCACCGAAGGACTAGCGGGAGGAAATGAGCAGTTCTTC. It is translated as CASSTEGLAGGNEQFF.

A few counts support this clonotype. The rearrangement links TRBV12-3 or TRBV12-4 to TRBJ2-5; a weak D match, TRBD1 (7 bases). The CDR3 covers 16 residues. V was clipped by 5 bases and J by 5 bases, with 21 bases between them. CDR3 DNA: TGTGCCAGCAGTCATTACGGAGGGGGCGGTCGGGAGACCCAGTACTTC. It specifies CASSHYGGGGRETQYF.

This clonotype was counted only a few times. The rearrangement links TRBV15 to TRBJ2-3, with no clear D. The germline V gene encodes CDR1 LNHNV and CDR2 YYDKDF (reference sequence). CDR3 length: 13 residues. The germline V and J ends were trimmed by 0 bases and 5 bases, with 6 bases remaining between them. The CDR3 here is CATSRDSRDTQYF. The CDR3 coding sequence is TGTGCCACCAGCAGAGATAGTCGAGATACGCAGTATTTT.

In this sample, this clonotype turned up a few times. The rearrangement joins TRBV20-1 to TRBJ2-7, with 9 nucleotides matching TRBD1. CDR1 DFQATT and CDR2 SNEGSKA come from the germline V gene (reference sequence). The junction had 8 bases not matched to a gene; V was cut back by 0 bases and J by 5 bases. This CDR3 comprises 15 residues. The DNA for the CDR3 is TGCAGTGCTAGAGATTTCCGGGACAGGGAACACGAGCAGTACTTC. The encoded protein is CSARDFRDREHEQYF.